This T cell receptor beta chain was sequenced during a study of neurological immune-mediated disorders. Template-switch 5'RACE cDNA synthesis added a 10-nucleotide unique molecular identifier. Via MiXCR, TCRdb re-called the 5' RACE reads, giving one row per CDR3 protein. Seen here are tens of thousands of distinct CDR3 sequences, under 30% observed once, and the top ten hold 20% to 25%. The CDR3 has 16 residues. V gave up 5 bases and J gave up 7 bases; unmatched junction bases: 7. CDR1 is SGHTA and CDR2 is FQGNSA in the germline V gene. Sequencing was done on a sample of PBMCs. V usage is TRBV7-2 and J usage is TRBJ2-1, with 14 bases fitting TRBD2. The receptor was isolated from a woman in her 70s in good health. The CDR3 bases are TGTGCCAGCAGCCCTCGACTAGCGGGAGGGAGGAATGAGCAGTTCTTC. Amino acid sequence: CASSPRLAGGRNEQFF. The whole variable domain, remainder taken from reference TRBV7-2 and TRBJ2-1, is GAGVSQSPSNKVTEKGKDVELRCDPISGHTALYWYRQSLGQGLEFLIYFQGNSAPDKSGLPSDRFSAERTGGSVSTLTIQRTQQEDSAVYLCASSPRLAGGRNEQFFGPGTRLTVL.